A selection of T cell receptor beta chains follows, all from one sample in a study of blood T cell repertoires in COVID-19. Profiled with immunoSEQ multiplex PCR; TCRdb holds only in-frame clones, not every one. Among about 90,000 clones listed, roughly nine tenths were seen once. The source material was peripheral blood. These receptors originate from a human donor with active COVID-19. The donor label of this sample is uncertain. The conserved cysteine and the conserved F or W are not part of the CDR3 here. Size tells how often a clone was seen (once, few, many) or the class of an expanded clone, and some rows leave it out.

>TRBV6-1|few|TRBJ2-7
ASSEEGISEQY
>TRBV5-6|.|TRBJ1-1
ASSYGTANTEAF
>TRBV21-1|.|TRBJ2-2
ASSNRLIENTGELF
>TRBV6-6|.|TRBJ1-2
ASSYSLLGAYYGYT
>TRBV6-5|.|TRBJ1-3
ASSRSGNSGNTIY
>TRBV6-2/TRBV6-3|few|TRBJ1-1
ASSYRGPATEAF
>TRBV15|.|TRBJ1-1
ATSRDLGTGMTEAF
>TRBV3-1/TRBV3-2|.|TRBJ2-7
ASSQDLFESGGPKTYEQY
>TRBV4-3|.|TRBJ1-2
ASSQVGRGDGYT
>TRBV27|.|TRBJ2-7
ASSGYTGGASYEQY
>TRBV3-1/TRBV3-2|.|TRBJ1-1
ASSLPLQGPTEAF
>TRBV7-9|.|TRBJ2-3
ASSLVVATDTQY
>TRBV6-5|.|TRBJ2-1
ASSYSGAGDYNEQF
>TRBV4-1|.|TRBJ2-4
ASSQGLLAGAQAKNIQY
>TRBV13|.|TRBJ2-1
ASSFPTSGGPDEQF